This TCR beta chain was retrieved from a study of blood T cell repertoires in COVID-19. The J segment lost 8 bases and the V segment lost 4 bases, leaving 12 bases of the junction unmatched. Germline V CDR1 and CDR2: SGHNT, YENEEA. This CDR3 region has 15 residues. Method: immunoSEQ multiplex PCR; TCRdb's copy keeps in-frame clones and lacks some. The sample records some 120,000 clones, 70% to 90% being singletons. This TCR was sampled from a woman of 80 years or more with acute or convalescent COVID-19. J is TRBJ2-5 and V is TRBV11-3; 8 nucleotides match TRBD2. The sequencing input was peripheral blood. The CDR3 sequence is CASSWVAGYQVTQYF. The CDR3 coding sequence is TGTGCCAGCAGCTGGGTAGCGGGGTACCAAGTTACCCAGTACTTC.